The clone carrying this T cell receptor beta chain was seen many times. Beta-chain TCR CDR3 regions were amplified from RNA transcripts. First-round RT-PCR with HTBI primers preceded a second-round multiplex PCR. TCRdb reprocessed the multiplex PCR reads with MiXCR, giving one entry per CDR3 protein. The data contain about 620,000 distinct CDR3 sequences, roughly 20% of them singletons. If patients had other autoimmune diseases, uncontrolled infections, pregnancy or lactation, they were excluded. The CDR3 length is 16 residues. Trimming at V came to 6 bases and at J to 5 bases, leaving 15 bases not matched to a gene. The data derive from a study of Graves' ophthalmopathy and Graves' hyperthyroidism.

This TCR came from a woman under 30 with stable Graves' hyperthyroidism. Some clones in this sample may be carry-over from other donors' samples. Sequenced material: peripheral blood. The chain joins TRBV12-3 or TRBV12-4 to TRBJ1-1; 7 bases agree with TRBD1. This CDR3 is CASSPTGAKGGTEAFF. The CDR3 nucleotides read TGTGCCAGCAGCCCTACAGGGGCGAAAGGTGGGACTGAAGCTTTCTTT.